The present T cell receptor beta chain was sequenced within a study of tumor T cells in aggressive B-cell lymphoma. The data were produced by immunoSEQ multiplex PCR, yet TCRdb's version contains in-frame clones alone and is incomplete. The data show approximately 3,000 clones, less than 85% seen once. This CDR3 is 11 amino acids long. With 7 bases removed from V and 4 bases from J, the gap between germline ends came to 7 bases. CDR1 and CDR2 (germline): SGHAT, FQNNGV. This clone appeared once. V and J are TRBV11-2 and TRBJ2-5; the D gene is possibly TRBD2 (5 bases). Sequenced material: tumor tissue. The clonotype originates from an adult with diffuse large B cell lymphoma. This CDR3 reads CASTGGETQYF. For the CDR3, the DNA is TGTGCCAGCACAGGAGGAGAGACCCAGTACTTC.